Below are 11 T cell receptor beta chains sequenced from a single sample in a study of OX40 agonist ivuxolimab in advanced cancers. Produced via immunoSEQ multiplex PCR; TCRdb's table is partial and in-frame only. The profile shows 95,000 to 150,000 clones, over 85% of them singletons. Here the sequenced sample was CD4+ or CD8+ T cells sorted from blood, taken in a trial of the OX40 agonist ivuxolimab. These TCRs come from an adult with an advanced solid tumor such as melanoma, head and neck, liver or kidney cancer.

This chain links TRBV6-5 with TRBJ1-6; no clear D. Germline CDR1 MNHEY, CDR2 SVGAGI. V was trimmed by 5 bases and J by 9 bases, leaving 17 bases between them. CDR3 length: 15 amino acids. The chain's CDR3 is CASSQRVEGISPLHF. The DNA for the CDR3 is TGTGCCAGCAGTCAACGGGTAGAGGGAATTTCACCCCTCCACTTT.

The rearrangement uses TRBV9 and TRBJ2-3; the match to TRBD2 covers 7 bases. The CDR3 consists of 17 residues. V was clipped by 0 bases and J by 2 bases; unmatched bases: 9. CDR1 and CDR2 (germline): SGDLS, YYNGEE. This CDR3 is CASSVGAGRVYTDTQYF. The DNA of the CDR3 is TGTGCCAGCAGCGTAGGCGCAGGGAGGGTATACACAGATACGCAGTATTTT.

There are a few counts of this clone. The chain uses TRBV5-1 and TRBJ1-1, with D maybe TRBD1 (5 bases). V shed 0 bases and J shed 4 bases, with 16 bases lying between them. Per germline, CDR1 SGHRS and CDR2 YFSETQ. This CDR3 spans 16 amino acids. This CDR3 reads CASSLGSGGTRTEAFF. In DNA, the CDR3 is TGCGCCAGCAGCTTGGGGTCGGGGGGAACGCGCACTGAAGCTTTCTTT.

The chain uses TRBV7-9 and TRBJ1-2, with no clear D. Germline V gene lookup returns CDR1 SEHNR and CDR2 FQNEAQ (reference sequence). The CDR3 runs 15 residues. V was pared by 2 bases and J by 4 bases, with 14 bases between. CDR3 loop: CASSLYGGEGYGYTF. CDR3 DNA: TGTGCCAGCAGCTTATATGGAGGTGAGGGCTATGGCTACACCTTC.

This rearrangement joins TRBV29-1 to TRBJ2-2; 7 bases agree with TRBD2. V trimming: 4 bases; J trimming: 7 bases; junction bases outside the gene matches: 9. Germline-derived CDR1 and CDR2 are SQVTM and ANQGSEA. The length of the CDR3 is 14 residues. For the CDR3, the DNA is TGCAGCGTTGTTAGGACTAGAATTGGCGGGGAGCTGTTTTTT. Residues: CSVVRTRIGGELFF.

V gene TRBV7-8 combines with J gene TRBJ2-1, with TRBD2 identical over 8 bases. V lost 5 bases and J lost 0; bases outside the gene matches: 3. This CDR3 has 15 residues. Germline CDR1 and CDR2: SGHVS and FQNEAQ. In DNA, the CDR3 is TGTGCCAGCAGCACCGGGACTAGCTCCTACAATGAGCAGTTCTTC. Translation: CASSTGTSSYNEQFF. The whole variable domain, remainder taken from reference TRBV7-8 and TRBJ2-1, is GAGVSQSPRYKVAKRGQDVALRCDPISGHVSLFWYQQALGQGPEFLTYFQNEAQLDKSGLPSDRFFAERPEGSVSTLKIQRTQQEDSAVYLCASSTGTSSYNEQFFGPGTRLTVL.

V gene TRBV18 combines with J gene TRBJ1-2; 8 bases are shared with TRBD1. The CDR3 has 15 amino acids. Germline V CDR1 and CDR2: KGHSH, LQKENI. The J segment lost 4 bases and the V segment lost 3 bases, leaving 7 bases of the junction unmatched. The CDR3 DNA reads as TGTGCCAGCTCACCGTTAAACAGGGGGTCCTATGGCTACACCTTC. Its translation is CASSPLNRGSYGYTF.

The rearrangement links TRBV19 to TRBJ2-7, with 8 bases fitting TRBD1. V trimming: 0 bases; J trimming: 5 bases; junction bases outside the gene matches: 6. The length of the CDR3 is 15 residues. Germline values: CDR1 LNHDA, CDR2 SQIVND (reference sequence). CDR3 protein: CASSIDLTGVNEQYF. The CDR3 nucleotides are TGTGCCAGTAGTATAGATCTGACAGGGGTAAACGAGCAGTACTTC.

The chain joins TRBV6-6 to TRBJ1-4; 8 positions agree with TRBD1. Germline-derived CDR1 and CDR2 are MNHNY and SVGAGI (reference sequence). Losses at the gene ends were 0 bases for V and 8 bases for J; bases not matched to a gene: 5. This CDR3 comprises 15 residues. The CDR3 reads CASSYSPTGVEKLFF. The CDR3 coding sequence is TGTGCCAGCAGTTACTCGCCGACAGGGGTCGAAAAACTGTTTTTT.

V is TRBV4-1 and J is TRBJ2-7, with D possibly TRBD2 on 6 matching bases. Trimming removed 1 base at V and 7 bases at J, with 8 bases between. CDR1 is MGHRA and CDR2 is YSYEKL in the germline V gene. The CDR3 runs to 12 residues. CDR3 in amino acids: CASSQVGGEQYF. The CDR3, as DNA: TGCGCCAGCAGCCAAGTCGGGGGTGAGCAGTACTTC.

CDR3 in amino acids: CASSLILAGGETQYF. The CDR3, as DNA: TGTGCCAGCAGCTTAATCCTAGCGGGAGGGGAGACCCAGTACTTC. V usage is TRBV7-2 and J usage is TRBJ2-5; 12 positions agree with TRBD2. The CDR3 sequence is 15 residues long. J was trimmed by 5 bases and V by 2 bases; bases with no gene match: 3. The germline V gene has CDR1 SGHTA and CDR2 FQGNSA.